This passage covers 7 T cell receptor beta chains from one sample sequenced in a study of T cells in Graves' hyperthyroidism and ophthalmopathy. The investigators amplified TCR beta CDR3 regions from RNA transcripts. First-round RT-PCR targeting the TCR CDR3 was performed with the HTBI primer set. Each CDR3 protein gets one entry after TCRdb re-called the multiplex PCR reads with MiXCR. Of fewer than 400,000 distinct CDR3 sequences detected, roughly 25% appear once; the ten largest clones hold roughly 80%. Sequenced input: blood. Receptors were obtained from a man between 50 and 59 years old with Graves' hyperthyroidism.

This clonotype has just a few counts. The rearrangement links TRBV7-6 to TRBJ2-3, with 11 bases matching TRBD2. The CDR3 is made up of 16 amino acids. The V gene's germline CDR1 is SGHVS and CDR2 FNYEAQ. The trim removed 4 bases at V and 6 bases at J, leaving 9 bases unmatched. The CDR3 DNA reads as TGTGCCAGCAGCTCAGGGACTAGCGGATCTGGGGATACGCAGTATTTT. This codes for CASSSGTSGSGDTQYF. The full variable domain, completed using reference TRBV7-6 and TRBJ2-3, is GAGVSQSPRYKVTKRGQDVALRCDPISGHVSLYWYRQALGQGPEFLTYFNYEAQQDKSGLPNDRFSAERPEGSISTLTIQRTEQRDSAMYRCASSSGTSGSGDTQYFGPGTRLTVL.

V is TRBV7-9 and J is TRBJ2-1, with D possibly matching TRBD2 (6 bases). The CDR3 sequence is 15 residues long. Deletions cut 1 base from V and 3 bases from J, with 10 bases between. In germline, CDR1 is SEHNR, CDR2 FQNEAQ (reference sequence). CDR3 loop: CASSLEVGGYNEQFF. The CDR3 DNA sequence: TGTGCCAGCAGCTTAGAGGTGGGAGGCTACAATGAGCAGTTCTTC.

As concerns this clonotype: This may arise from a read error, as a much more abundant clone is one base away. This sequence joins TRBV11-2 and TRBJ1-2, with D tentatively TRBD1 (6 bases). This CDR3 spans 13 amino acids. Germline V gene data show CDR1 as SGHAT and CDR2 as FQNNGV. CDR3 in DNA: TGTGCCAGCAGCGCAGACAGGAACTATGGCTGCACCTTC. The encoded protein is CASSADRNYGCTF.

This clonotype was counted ten times or more. The chain recombines TRBV12-3 or TRBV12-4 with TRBJ1-2; TRBD1 aligns across 9 bases. Germline trimming cut 1 base from V and 6 bases from J; bases unmatched to any gene: 0. This CDR3 contains 13 residues. The CDR3 coding sequence is TGTGCCAGCAGTTTAGGACAGGGGGATGGCTACACCTTC. The encoded protein is CASSLGQGDGYTF.

There are a few counts of this clonotype. The rearrangement links TRBV20-1 to TRBJ2-7; 7 bases line up with TRBD2. The CDR3 contains 14 residues. With V trimmed by 2 bases and J by 0 bases, 4 bases remained unmatched. CDR1 and CDR2 (germline): DFQATT, SNEGSKA (reference sequence). The CDR3: CSARSRDYSYEQYF. The CDR3 DNA sequence: TGCAGTGCTAGATCCCGGGACTACTCCTACGAGCAGTACTTC.

This chain joins TRBV5-1 and TRBJ2-7, with TRBD2 matching 10 bases. This CDR3 region has 14 residues. Losses at the gene ends were 5 bases for V and 4 bases for J; bases not matched to a gene: 6. CDR1 and CDR2 (germline): SGHRS, YFSETQ. The CDR3: CASSSSGSGYEQYF. The CDR3 nucleotides read TGCGCCAGCAGTTCTAGCGGGAGTGGTTACGAGCAGTACTTC.

Ten or more counts support this clonotype. This sequence joins TRBV28 and TRBJ2-1; TRBD2 matches at 11 bases. Looked up from germline, CDR1 is MDHEN and CDR2 is SYDVKM. V was pared by 5 bases and J by 2 bases, with 2 bases of the junction left unmatched. CDR3 length: 15 amino acids. In DNA form, the CDR3 reads TGTGCCAGCAGTCGACTAGCGGGGACCTACAATGAGCAGTTCTTC. Translation: CASSRLAGTYNEQFF.